Sequencing of this T cell receptor beta chain was carried out in a study of identifying expanded T cells in peripheral blood. Germline values: CDR1 SGHTA, CDR2 FQGNSA. V lost 5 bases, J lost 4 bases, and 14 bases lay in between. The CDR3 sequence is 15 residues long. TCRdb's copy holds only in-frame clones and misses some; the assay was immunoSEQ multiplex PCR. Of approximately 90,000 clones in the sample, about 90% were seen once. J is TRBJ1-4 and V is TRBV7-2, with D possibly TRBD1 on 5 matching bases. Input material: blood. The TCR sequence derives from a person aged 18-70 years in good health. The CDR3 coding sequence is TGTGCCAGCAGCCTCGCCGCGGGGCTTAATGAAAAACTGTTTTTT. Translation: CASSLAAGLNEKLFF.